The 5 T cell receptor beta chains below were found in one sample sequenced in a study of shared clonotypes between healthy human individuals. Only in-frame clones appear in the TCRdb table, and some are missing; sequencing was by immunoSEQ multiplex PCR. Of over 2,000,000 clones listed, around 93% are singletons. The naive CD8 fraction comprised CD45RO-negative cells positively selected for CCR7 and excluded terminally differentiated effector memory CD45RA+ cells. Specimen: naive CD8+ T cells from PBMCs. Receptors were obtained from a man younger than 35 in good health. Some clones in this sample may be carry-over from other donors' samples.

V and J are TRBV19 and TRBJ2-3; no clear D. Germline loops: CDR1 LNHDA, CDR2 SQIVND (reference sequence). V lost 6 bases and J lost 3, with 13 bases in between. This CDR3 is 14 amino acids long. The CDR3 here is CASRSLRTTDTQYF. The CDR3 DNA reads TGTGCCAGTAGATCGTTGAGAACAACAGATACGCAGTATTTT. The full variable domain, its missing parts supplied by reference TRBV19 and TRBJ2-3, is DGGITQSPKYLFRKEGQNVTLSCEQNLNHDAMYWYRQDPGQGLRLIYYSQIVNDFQKGDIAEGYSVSREKKESFPLTVTSAQKNPTAFYLCASRSLRTTDTQYFGPGTRLTVL.

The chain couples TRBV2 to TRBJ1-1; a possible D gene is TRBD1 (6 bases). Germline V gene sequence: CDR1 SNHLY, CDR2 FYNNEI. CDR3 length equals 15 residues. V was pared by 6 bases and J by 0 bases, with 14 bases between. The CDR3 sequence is CASRVTGGMNTEAFF. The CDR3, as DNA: TGTGCCAGCAGGGTGACAGGAGGCATGAACACTGAAGCTTTCTTT.

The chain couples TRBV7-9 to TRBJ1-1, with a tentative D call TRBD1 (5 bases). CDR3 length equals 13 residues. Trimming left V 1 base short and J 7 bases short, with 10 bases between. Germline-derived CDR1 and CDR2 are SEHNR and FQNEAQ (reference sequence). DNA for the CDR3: TGTGCCAGCAGCTTAGGGGCAGGGTTTGAAGCTTTCTTT. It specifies CASSLGAGFEAFF.

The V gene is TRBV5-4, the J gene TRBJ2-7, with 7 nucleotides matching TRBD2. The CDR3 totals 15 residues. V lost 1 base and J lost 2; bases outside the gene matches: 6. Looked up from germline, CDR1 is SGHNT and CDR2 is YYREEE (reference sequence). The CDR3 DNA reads TGTGCCAGCAGCTTGCGCGGGAGCGAAGCCTACGAGCAGTACTTC. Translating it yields CASSLRGSEAYEQYF. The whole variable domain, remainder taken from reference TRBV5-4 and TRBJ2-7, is ETGVTQSPTHLIKTRGQQVTLRCSSQSGHNTVSWYQQALGQGPQFIFQYYREEENGRGNFPPRFSGLQFPNYSSELNVNALELDDSALYLCASSLRGSEAYEQYFGPGTRLTVT.

CDR3 coding DNA: TGCAGCGCCAGGACAGCAAATGAGCAGTTCTTC. Protein product: CSARTANEQFF. The chain links TRBV29-1 to TRBJ2-1; D might be TRBD1 (6 bases). Trimming stripped 7 bases from V and 7 bases from J, with 11 bases between. The CDR3 sequence is 11 residues long. In germline, CDR1 is SQVTM, CDR2 ANQGSEA.